Each of the 9 T cell receptor beta chains below was sequenced from the same sample in a study of blood T cells in healthy people across ages. PCR was performed a second time for about 7 to 11 cycles using a sample-barcoded 5' primer and a J-beta primer mix. TCRdb redid the calling of the 5' RACE reads with MiXCR, one entry per CDR3 protein. The table lists approximately 850,000 distinct CDR3 sequences, 58% of them singletons, with around 22% in the top ten. Sequenced sample: blood. All receptors come from a man aged 25 to 40 in good health.

A single count supports this clonotype. This chain joins TRBV4-3 and TRBJ2-1; 14 bases agree with TRBD2. Per the germline V gene, CDR1 is LGHNA and CDR2 is YSLEER. The CDR3 is made up of 20 amino acids. The junction had 15 bases not matched to a gene; V was cut back by 1 base and J by 7 bases. The CDR3 here is CASSQGLRLAGGPGMNEQFF. The CDR3 DNA follows: TGCGCCAGCAGCCAAGGCCTGAGACTAGCGGGAGGGCCGGGTATGAATGAGCAGTTCTTC.

This chain uses TRBV30 with TRBJ2-2; D gene ambiguous. The V gene's germline CDR1 is GTSNPN and CDR2 SVGIG (reference sequence). V lost 3 bases and J lost 1, with 6 bases in between. The CDR3 consists of 13 residues. The CDR3 DNA reads TGTGCCTGGAGACCTCAGAACACCGGGGAGCTGTTTTTT. This translates into CAWRPQNTGELFF.

This clonotype is a singleton in its sample. In nucleotides, the CDR3 is TGCAGTGCTGGAAGAGGGCGGGACGGCTATGGCTACACCTTC. It codes for CSAGRGRDGYGYTF. The chain links TRBV20-1 to TRBJ1-2, with D perhaps TRBD1 (5 bases). There are 14 residues in the CDR3. Trimming cost V 5 bases and J 4 bases, with 17 bases left between them. Germline assignment: CDR1 DFQATT and CDR2 SNEGSKA (reference sequence).

The chain uses TRBV9 and TRBJ2-1; 12 bases fit TRBD1. The CDR3 loop spans 16 amino acids. Germline CDR1 and CDR2: SGDLS and YYNGEE. V shed 0 bases, J shed 5 bases, and the junction held 3 bases outside the gene matches. The CDR3 nucleotides read TGTGCCAGCAGCGTAGCCGGGACAGGGGGCCACAATGAGCAGTTCTTC. Its protein is CASSVAGTGGHNEQFF. The entire variable domain, with the rest obtained from reference TRBV9 and TRBJ2-1, is as follows: DSGVTQTPKHLITATGQRVTLRCSPRSGDLSVYWYQQSLDQGLQFLIQYYNGEERAKGNILERFSAQQFPDLHSELNLSSLELGDSALYFCASSVAGTGGHNEQFFGPGTRLTVL.

V usage is TRBV15 and J usage is TRBJ2-1; no clear D. The CDR3 has 15 amino acids. The V end lost 0 bases, the J end lost 11 bases, and 17 bases lay between the germline ends. CDR1 and CDR2 from the germline V gene are LNHNV and YYDKDF (reference sequence). The CDR3 DNA follows: TGTGCCACCAGCAGAGACAGAATAGCAACGTCCCAGCAGTTCTTC. It codes for CATSRDRIATSQQFF.

The chain joins TRBV9 to TRBJ2-5; no reliable D call. Trimming removed 4 bases at V and 7 bases at J, with 11 bases between. Per the germline V gene, CDR1 is SGDLS and CDR2 is YYNGEE. The CDR3 is 12 amino acids. The CDR3 region has the DNA TGTGCCAGCAGCCCAAGCCTGGGGACCCAGTACTTC. This gives the protein CASSPSLGTQYF.

The rearrangement uses TRBV20-1 and TRBJ1-2; 7 bases align to TRBD1. V lost 4 bases and J lost 6; bases outside the gene matches: 5. There are 12 residues in the CDR3. Germline CDR1 is DFQATT and CDR2 is SNEGSKA (reference sequence). CDR3: CSATSGGDGYTF. CDR3 DNA sequence: TGCAGTGCTACGTCAGGGGGTGATGGCTACACCTTC.

J is TRBJ2-3 and V is TRBV4-1; 10 bases agree with TRBD2. Germline V gene data show CDR1 as MGHRA and CDR2 as YSYEKL. This CDR3 region has 18 residues. The trim removed 1 base at V and 5 bases at J, leaving 12 bases unmatched. CDR3 region: CASSQAPGLAGAEDTQYF. CDR3 nucleotides: TGCGCCAGCAGCCAAGCTCCGGGGCTAGCGGGAGCTGAAGATACGCAGTATTTT.

This clonotype came up once. The rearrangement uses TRBV20-1 and TRBJ1-2, with TRBD1 identical over 10 bases. Trimming at V came to 5 bases and at J to 4 bases, leaving 4 bases not matched to a gene. From germline, CDR1 is DFQATT and CDR2 SNEGSKA (reference sequence). The CDR3 contains 13 residues. The CDR3 region is CSAVRDRGYGYTF. The CDR3 nucleotides are TGCAGTGCTGTCCGGGACAGGGGCTATGGCTACACCTTC.